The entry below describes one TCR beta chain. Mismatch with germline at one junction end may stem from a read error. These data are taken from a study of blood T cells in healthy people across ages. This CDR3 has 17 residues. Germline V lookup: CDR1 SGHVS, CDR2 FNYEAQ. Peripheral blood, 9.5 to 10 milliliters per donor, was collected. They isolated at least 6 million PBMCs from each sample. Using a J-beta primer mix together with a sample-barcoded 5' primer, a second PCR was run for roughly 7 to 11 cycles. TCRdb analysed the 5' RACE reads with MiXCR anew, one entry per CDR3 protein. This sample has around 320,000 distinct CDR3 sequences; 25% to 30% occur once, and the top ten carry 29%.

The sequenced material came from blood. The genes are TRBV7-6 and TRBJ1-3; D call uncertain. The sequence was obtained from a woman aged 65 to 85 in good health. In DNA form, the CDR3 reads TGTGCCAGCACCTTTTCTGAGCCGGGCCACTCTGGAAGCACCATATATTTT. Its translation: CASTFSEPGHSGSTIYF. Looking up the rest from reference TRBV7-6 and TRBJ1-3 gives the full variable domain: GAGVSQSPRYKVTKRGQDVALRCDPISGHVSLYWYRQALGQGPEFLTYFNYEAQQDKSGLPNDRFSAERPEGSISTLTIQRTEQRDSAMYRCASTFSEPGHSGSTIYFGEGSWLTVV.